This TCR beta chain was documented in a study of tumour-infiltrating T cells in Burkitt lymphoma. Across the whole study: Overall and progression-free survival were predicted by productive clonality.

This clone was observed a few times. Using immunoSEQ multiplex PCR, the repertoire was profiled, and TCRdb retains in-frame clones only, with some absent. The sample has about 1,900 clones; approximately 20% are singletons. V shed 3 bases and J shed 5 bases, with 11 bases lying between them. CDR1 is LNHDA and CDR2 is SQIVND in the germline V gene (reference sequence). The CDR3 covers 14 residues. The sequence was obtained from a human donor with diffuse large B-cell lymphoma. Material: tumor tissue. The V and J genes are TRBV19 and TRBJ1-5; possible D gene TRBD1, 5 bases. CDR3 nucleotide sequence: TGTGCCAGTAGTATTGAGGGGCATGATCAGCCCCAGCATTTT. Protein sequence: CASSIEGHDQPQHF.